This is a list of T cell receptor beta chains from one sample in a study of cytomegalovirus exposure and HLA in healthy donors. Data came from immunoSEQ multiplex PCR; TCRdb stores just in-frame clones and leaves some out. In the table there are approximately 150,000 clones, about 77% of which are singletons. What was sequenced was PBMCs. The receptors here all came from a man aged 18 to 30 in good health and CMV-seropositive. The CDR3 runs from the conserved cysteine through the conserved F or W. A D gene is named only where the DNA matches it firmly. The size of a clone is reported for some rows only, either as once, few or many, or as a class for expanded clones.

j_gene	len	abundance	d_gene	v_gene	CDR3aa	CDR3nt
TRBJ1-5	14	.	.	TRBV29-1	CSVWSGVSNQPQHF	TGCAGCGTTTGGTCAGGGGTTAGCAATCAGCCCCAGCATTTT
TRBJ2-7	12	.	.	TRBV2	CASSVRGNEQYF	TGTGCCAGCAGTGTTAGGGGTAACGAGCAGTACTTC
TRBJ2-1	15	.	.	TRBV30	CAWSFRVGTVDEQFF	TGTGCCTGGAGTTTTAGGGTGGGGACTGTGGATGAGCAGTTCTTC
TRBJ2-1	13	.	.	TRBV4-2	CASSLQKDSRLFF	TGTGCCAGCAGCCTCCAAAAGGACTCCCGACTGTTCTTC
TRBJ1-1	14	.	.	TRBV19	CASSFGDLNTEAFF	TGTGCCAGTAGTTTCGGGGATTTGAACACTGAAGCTTTCTTT
TRBJ2-7	21	.	TRBD2	TRBV12-5	CASGSARRGGLVGGSSYEQYF	TGTGCTAGTGGTTCGGCCAGAAGGGGGGGACTAGTGGGGGGGAGCTCCTACGAGCAGTACTTC
TRBJ1-2	12	.	.	TRBV29-1	CSVERGFYGYTF	TGCAGCGTTGAACGCGGGTTCTATGGCTACACCTTC
TRBJ2-5	16	.	.	TRBV5-1	CASSLQVGGRAETQYF	TGCGCCAGCAGCTTACAAGTGGGGGGTAGGGCAGAGACCCAGTACTTC
TRBJ1-1	15	.	TRBD1	TRBV29-1	CSVQYRGLKSREAFF	TGCAGCGTTCAATACAGGGGACTTAAAAGCCGTGAAGCTTTCTTT
TRBJ2-7	16	.	TRBD2	TRBV6-5	CASSYTGLAGGSEQYF	TGTGCCAGCAGTTACACCGGACTAGCGGGCGGTAGCGAGCAGTACTTC
TRBJ2-7	15	.	TRBD1	TRBV11-2	CASSSPGQGAHEQYF	TGTGCCAGCAGCTCTCCGGGACAGGGGGCCCACGAGCAGTACTTC
TRBJ2-3	15	.	TRBD1	TRBV6-1	CASSEGDRRTDTQYF	TGTGCCAGCAGTGAGGGGGACAGGAGGACAGATACGCAGTATTTT
TRBJ2-7	15	.	TRBD1	TRBV6-5	CASSYFRGPTYEQYF	TGTGCCAGCAGTTACTTCAGGGGGCCCACCTACGAGCAGTACTTC
TRBJ2-5	15	.	.	TRBV7-2	CASSLFGRVQETQYF	TGTGCCAGCAGCTTATTTGGCAGGGTACAGGAGACCCAGTACTTC
TRBJ1-4	15	few	TRBD1	TRBV5-1	CASSLAAGGGEKLFF	TGCGCCAGCAGCTTGGCCGCAGGGGGCGGTGAAAAACTGTTTTTT
TRBJ1-4	13	.	.	TRBV11-2	CASSLGAGDILFF	TGTGCCAGCAGCTTAGGGGCGGGGGATATACTGTTTTTT
TRBJ2-7	15	few	.	TRBV4-1	CASSQESTYAYEQYF	TGCGCCAGCAGCCAAGAATCGACTTACGCTTACGAGCAGTACTTC
TRBJ1-5	14	.	.	TRBV27	CASSPRQVNQPQHF	TGTGCCAGCAGTCCGCGACAGGTCAATCAGCCCCAGCATTTT
TRBJ2-7	14	.	TRBD1	TRBV5-5	CASNSGQGLGEQYF	TGTGCCAGCAACTCGGGACAGGGGCTCGGAGAGCAGTACTTC
TRBJ2-1	14	.	.	TRBV6-5	CASSPSGPNNEQFF	TGTGCCAGCAGCCCGAGCGGTCCTAACAATGAGCAGTTCTTC
TRBJ2-5	13	.	.	TRBV10-3	CAISGISQETQYF	TGTGCCATCAGTGGTATATCTCAAGAGACCCAGTACTTC
TRBJ2-1	10	.	.	TRBV20-1	CSASIREQFF	TGCAGTGCTAGTATCCGTGAGCAGTTCTTC
TRBJ1-1	15	.	TRBD1	TRBV27	CASISGTGGVTEAFF	TGTGCCAGCATTTCTGGGACAGGGGGCGTCACTGAAGCTTTCTTT
TRBJ2-4	14	.	.	TRBV2	CASSDRGWENIQYF	TGTGCCAGCAGTGACAGGGGTTGGGAAAACATTCAGTACTTC
TRBJ2-7	15	.	TRBD1	TRBV18	CASSPEGTGVHEQYF	TGTGCCAGCTCACCAGAGGGGACAGGGGTCCACGAGCAGTACTTC
TRBJ1-1	16	.	TRBD1	TRBV5-1	CASSSGTGGGQTEAFF	TGCGCCAGCAGTTCCGGGACAGGCGGGGGTCAGACTGAAGCTTTCTTT
TRBJ1-4	14	.	TRBD1	TRBV7-9	CASSFTTGGEKLFF	TGTGCCAGCAGCTTTACCACAGGGGGGGAAAAACTGTTTTTT
TRBJ2-7	16	.	.	TRBV11-2	CASSLDRSGGGYEQYF	TGTGCCAGCAGCTTAGATCGCTCGGGGGGCGGGTACGAGCAGTACTTC
TRBJ2-6	15	.	.	TRBV6-5	CASTSGDSGANVLTF	TGTGCCAGCACCTCAGGTGACTCTGGGGCCAACGTCCTGACTTTC
TRBJ1-3	15	.	.	TRBV6-1	CASSDHQGFGNTIYF	TGTGCCAGCAGTGATCATCAGGGGTTCGGAAACACCATATATTTT
TRBJ1-1	14	.	TRBD1	TRBV13	CASCRTGALTEAFF	TGTGCCAGCTGTCGGACAGGGGCACTAACTGAAGCTTTCTTT
TRBJ1-2	10	.	.	TRBV6-1	CASQDTYYTF	TGTGCCAGCCAAGATACATACTACACCTTC
TRBJ2-5	16	.	TRBD1	TRBV5-1	CASSWRGTGEAGTQYF	TGCGCCAGCAGCTGGCGAGGGACAGGGGAAGCCGGGACCCAGTACTTC
TRBJ2-7	14	.	TRBD1	TRBV10-3	CAISVGQGTHEQYF	TGTGCCATCAGTGTGGGACAGGGCACGCACGAGCAGTACTTC
TRBJ1-5	16	.	TRBD1	TRBV2	CASSRLGQAGNQPQHF	TGTGCCAGCAGTCGCCTAGGACAGGCGGGCAATCAGCCCCAGCATTTT
TRBJ2-2	12	few	.	TRBV6-1	CASSAGAGELFF	TGTGCCAGCAGTGCCGGTGCCGGGGAGCTGTTTTTT
TRBJ1-2	12	.	TRBD1	TRBV29-1	CSILDRGYGYTF	TGCAGCATATTGGACAGGGGCTATGGCTACACCTTC
TRBJ2-1	14	once	.	TRBV10-1	CASSDWTVDNEQFF	TGCGCCAGCAGTGATTGGACAGTGGACAATGAGCAGTTCTTC
TRBJ1-5	16	.	.	TRBV11-2	CASSPNGAYSNQPQHF	TGTGCCAGCAGCCCCAATGGAGCCTATAGCAATCAGCCCCAGCATTTT
TRBJ2-7	15	.	.	TRBV28	CASSNQGRSSYEQYF	TGTGCCAGCAGTAATCAGGGTAGGAGCTCCTACGAGCAGTACTTC
TRBJ2-7	13	.	TRBD1	TRBV29-1	CSVAATGGYEQYF	TGCAGCGTCGCCGCGACAGGGGGCTACGAGCAGTACTTC
TRBJ1-2	11	.	.	TRBV29-1	CSVDLDYGYTF	TGCAGCGTTGACTTAGACTATGGCTACACCTTC
TRBJ2-7	13	.	.	TRBV6-5	CASSYQGIYEQYF	TGTGCCAGCAGTTATCAGGGAATCTACGAGCAGTACTTC
TRBJ2-5	14	.	.	TRBV6-5	CASSYSGGRETQYF	TGTGCCAGCAGTTACTCGGGGGGTCGAGAGACCCAGTACTTC
TRBJ2-7	14	.	.	TRBV18	CASSPGTALNEQYF	TGTGCCAGCTCTCCCGGGACTGCCTTGAACGAGCAGTACTTC
TRBJ2-1	12	once	TRBD1	TRBV29-1	CSVGDRANEQFF	TGCAGCGTTGGGGACAGGGCCAATGAGCAGTTCTTC
TRBJ2-1	18	.	TRBD1	TRBV11-1	CASSRSGLPGQGRHEQFF	TGTGCCAGCAGCAGGTCGGGCCTACCGGGACAGGGGAGGCATGAGCAGTTCTTC
TRBJ1-6	13	.	TRBD1	TRBV14	CASKTGGVSPLHF	TGTGCCAGCAAAACAGGGGGCGTTTCACCCCTCCACTTT